One and the same sample provided the 9 T cell receptor beta chains below, sequenced in a study of Ad26.COV2.S vaccination and SARS-CoV-2 variants. TCRdb's table, derived via immunoSEQ multiplex PCR, lists solely in-frame clones and lacks some. The sample has roughly 330,000 clones, about nine tenths seen once. Documented treatment: 15 to 20 received Ad26.COV2.S at low or high dose, single or two shots; roughly 5 received placebo; per-sample allocation not given. It was on day 63 after the first vaccine or placebo injection that samples were taken. Material: peripheral blood, obtained in a trial of Ad26.COV2.S vaccine versus placebo. The source of these receptors is a person aged 18 to 65 who received the Ad26.COV2.S COVID-19 vaccine or a placebo.

This rearrangement joins TRBV11-2 to TRBJ1-3; D not resolved. Germline CDR1 and CDR2: SGHAT and FQNNGV. The CDR3 contains 15 residues. The germline V and J ends were trimmed by 5 bases and 3 bases, with 14 bases remaining between them. CDR3 nucleotide sequence: TGTGCCAGCAGCCCTCGCTTAAGCGATGGAAACACCATATATTTT. It encodes CASSPRLSDGNTIYF.

The genes are TRBV19 and TRBJ1-5, with TRBD1 matching 10 bases. Germline CDR1 is LNHDA and CDR2 is SQIVND (reference sequence). CDR3 length equals 16 residues. V was clipped by 4 bases and J by 3 bases; unmatched bases: 6. Here the CDR3 reads CASSTGTGANNQPQHF. The CDR3 bases are TGTGCCAGTAGTACTGGGACAGGGGCCAACAATCAGCCCCAGCATTTT.

V usage is TRBV15 and J usage is TRBJ1-4; D ambiguous. The CDR3 contains 17 residues. Germline V CDR1 and CDR2: LNHNV, YYDKDF (reference sequence). V lost 0 bases to trimming and J lost 1 base, with 12 bases between them. CDR3 loop: CATSRDGVGGTNEKLFF. The CDR3, as DNA: TGTGCCACCAGCAGAGATGGGGTAGGCGGAACTAATGAAAAACTGTTTTTT. The full variable domain, rest sourced from reference TRBV15 and TRBJ1-4, is DAMVIQNPRYQVTQFGKPVTLSCSQTLNHNVMYWYQQKSSQAPKLLFHYYDKDFNNEADTPDNFQSRRPNTSFCFLDIRSPGLGDTAMYLCATSRDGVGGTNEKLFFGSGTQLSVL.

The genes are TRBV9 and TRBJ1-3; a weak D match, TRBD1 (5 bases). In germline, CDR1 is SGDLS, CDR2 YYNGEE. CDR3 length: 18 amino acids. Trimming cost V 3 bases and J 3 bases, with 22 bases left between them. CDR3 sequence (DNA): TGTGCCAGCAGCGCACCTCACGACAGACACCTCCGTGGAAACACCATATATTTT. This translates into CASSAPHDRHLRGNTIYF.

The chain carries TRBV3-1 (or the pseudogene TRBV3-2) and TRBJ2-5, with 8 nucleotides matching TRBD2. Germline V lookup: CDR1 LGHDT, CDR2 YNNKEL (reference sequence). V lost 3 bases, J lost 4 bases, and 13 bases stayed unmatched. The CDR3 has 17 residues. CDR3 region: CASSHPSSGTSGETQYF. Written as DNA, the CDR3 is TGTGCCAGCAGCCACCCCAGCTCCGGGACTAGTGGAGAGACCCAGTACTTC.

At least ten counts were recorded for this clone. Other DNA sequences in the same sample also yield this CDR3. The rearrangement uses TRBV7-9 and TRBJ1-1; TRBD1 is a possible D gene (6 bases). This CDR3 is 13 amino acids long. Germline V lookup: CDR1 SEHNR, CDR2 FQNEAQ (reference sequence). V dropped 6 bases and J dropped 1 base, with 9 bases sitting between them. The CDR3 loop is CASRQGANTEAFF. CDR3 sequence (DNA): TGTGCCAGCAGACAGGGCGCGAACACTGAAGCTTTCTTT.

This rearrangement joins TRBV7-9 to TRBJ2-1; D remains unclear. In germline, CDR1 is SEHNR, CDR2 FQNEAQ (reference sequence). The CDR3 spans 10 residues. The V end was cut by 4 bases, the J end by 11 bases, with 6 bases between. The CDR3 sequence: CASSSGQQFF. CDR3 nucleotides: TGTGCCAGCAGCTCCGGACAGCAGTTCTTC.

This clone was recorded once. The V call is TRBV7-9, the J call TRBJ1-1; TRBD1 aligns across 8 bases. J lost 4 bases, V lost 4 bases, and 11 bases had no gene match. CDR1 and CDR2 (germline): SEHNR, FQNEAQ (reference sequence). This CDR3 is built from 16 residues. The CDR3 region has the DNA TGTGCCAGCAGCTGGACCCAGGGGGCTGGAAGCACTGAAGCTTTCTTT. Amino acids: CASSWTQGAGSTEAFF. Supplemented by reference TRBV7-9 and TRBJ1-1, the full variable domain reads DTGVSQNPRHKITKRGQNVTFRCDPISEHNRLYWYRQTLGQGPEFLTYFQNEAQLEKSRLLSDRFSAERPKGSFSTLEIQRTEQGDSAMYLCASSWTQGAGSTEAFFGQGTRLTVV.

J is TRBJ1-5 and V is TRBV5-5; no firm D call. This CDR3 is 16 amino acids long. V lost 1 base, J lost 2 bases, and 13 bases lay in between. Germline values: CDR1 SGHKS, CDR2 YYEKEE (reference sequence). This chain's CDR3 is CASSLRELEGNQPQHF. CDR3 in DNA: TGTGCCAGCAGCTTGAGGGAGCTCGAGGGCAATCAGCCCCAGCATTTT.